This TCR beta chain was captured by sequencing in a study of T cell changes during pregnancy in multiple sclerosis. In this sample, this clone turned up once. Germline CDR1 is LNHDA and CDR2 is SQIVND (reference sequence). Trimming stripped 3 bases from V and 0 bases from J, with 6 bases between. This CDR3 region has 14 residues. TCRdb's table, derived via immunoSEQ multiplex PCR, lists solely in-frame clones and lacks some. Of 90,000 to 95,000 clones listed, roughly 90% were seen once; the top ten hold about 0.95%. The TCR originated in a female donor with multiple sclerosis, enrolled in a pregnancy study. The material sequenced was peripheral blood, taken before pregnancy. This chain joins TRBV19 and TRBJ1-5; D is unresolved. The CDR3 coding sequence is TGTGCCAGTAGTATCCGGGATAGCAATCAGCCCCAGCATTTT. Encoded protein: CASSIRDSNQPQHF.